This T cell receptor beta chain was found in a study of PD-1 blockade in classical Hodgkin lymphoma. Study findings and constraints: Causes of the repertoire differences remain undefined, possibly disease activity or prior therapy.

The method was immunoSEQ multiplex PCR; TCRdb's version includes in-frame clones alone and lacks a portion of them. The sample contains 84,000 or so clones, around 90% of which appear only once. Following autologous stem cell transplantation, relapse occurred in every patient, and exposure to brentuximab vedotin varied. As concerns this clone: Antigen: not known.

V was cut by 8 bases and J by 0 bases, with 14 bases left in between. This CDR3 contains 15 residues. Germline V gene data show CDR1 as LNHDA and CDR2 as SQIVND (reference sequence). This chain connects TRBV19 to TRBJ1-5, with D tentatively TRBD1 (6 bases). This clonotype was obtained from a human donor with classical Hodgkin lymphoma. This specimen consisted of peripheral blood mononuclear cells (PBMCs), obtained before the second cycle of nivolumab. DNA for the CDR3: TGTGCCAGTTCGACAGGCGGGTATAGCAATCAGCCCCAGCATTTT. Translation gives CASSTGGYSNQPQHF.